Below, one T cell receptor beta chain is given with its context. Its antigen is undetermined. Clones were read by immunoSEQ multiplex PCR, and TCRdb kept only the in-frame ones, dropping some. This table has about 130,000 clones, around 92% appearing once. These data originate in a study of cytomegalovirus exposure and HLA in healthy donors. Overall study findings and caveats: A few chains linked to CMV were shown in vitro to be specific for CMV antigens.

CDR3 length: 15 residues. V shed 6 bases, J shed 3 bases, and the junction held 11 bases outside the gene matches. Germline V lookup: CDR1 MNHEY, CDR2 SVGAGI. The chain joins TRBV6-5 to TRBJ2-7, with 7 bases fitting TRBD1. The sequencing input was PBMCs. This TCR was recovered from a man under 40 in good health and CMV-seronegative. The CDR3 region has the DNA TGTGCCAGCAGCGAACAGGGGCCTGCTCGCTACGAGCAGTACTTC. Translated, it gives CASSEQGPARYEQYF.